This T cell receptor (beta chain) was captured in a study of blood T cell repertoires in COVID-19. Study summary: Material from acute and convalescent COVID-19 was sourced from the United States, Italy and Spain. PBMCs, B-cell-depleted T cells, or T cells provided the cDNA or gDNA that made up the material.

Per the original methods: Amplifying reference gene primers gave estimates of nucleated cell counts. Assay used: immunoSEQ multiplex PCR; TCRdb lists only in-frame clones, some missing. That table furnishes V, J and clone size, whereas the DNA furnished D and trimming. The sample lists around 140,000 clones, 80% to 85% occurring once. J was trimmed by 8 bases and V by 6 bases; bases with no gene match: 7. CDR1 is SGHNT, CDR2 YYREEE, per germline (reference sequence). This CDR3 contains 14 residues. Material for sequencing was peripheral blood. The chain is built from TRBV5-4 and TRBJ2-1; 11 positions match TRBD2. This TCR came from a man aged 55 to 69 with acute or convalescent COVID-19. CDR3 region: CASTPGLAGHEQFF. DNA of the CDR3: TGTGCCAGCACCCCAGGACTAGCGGGCCATGAGCAGTTCTTC.